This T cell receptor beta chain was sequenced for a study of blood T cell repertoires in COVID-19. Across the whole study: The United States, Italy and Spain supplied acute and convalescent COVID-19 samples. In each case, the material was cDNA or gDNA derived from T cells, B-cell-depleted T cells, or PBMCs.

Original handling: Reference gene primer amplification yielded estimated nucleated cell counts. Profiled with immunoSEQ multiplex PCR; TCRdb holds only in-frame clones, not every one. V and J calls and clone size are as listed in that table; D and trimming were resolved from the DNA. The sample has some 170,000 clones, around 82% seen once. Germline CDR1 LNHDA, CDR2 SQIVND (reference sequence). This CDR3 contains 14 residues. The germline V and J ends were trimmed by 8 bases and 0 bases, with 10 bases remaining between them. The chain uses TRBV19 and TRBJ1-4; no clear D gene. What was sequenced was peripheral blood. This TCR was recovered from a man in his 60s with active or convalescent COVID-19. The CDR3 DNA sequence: TGTGCCAGTCGATCCCTAGCAACTAATGAAAAACTGTTTTTT. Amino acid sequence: CASRSLATNEKLFF. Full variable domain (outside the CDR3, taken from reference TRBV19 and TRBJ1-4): DGGITQSPKYLFRKEGQNVTLSCEQNLNHDAMYWYRQDPGQGLRLIYYSQIVNDFQKGDIAEGYSVSREKKESFPLTVTSAQKNPTAFYLCASRSLATNEKLFFGSGTQLSVL.